This TCR beta chain was profiled in a study of T cells in Graves' hyperthyroidism and ophthalmopathy. This clonotype was found many times. With 4 bases clipped from V and 7 bases from J, the junction kept 5 bases outside the gene matches. The CDR3 loop spans 13 amino acids. The germline V gene has CDR1 LGHDT and CDR2 YNNKEL (reference sequence). TCR beta CDR3 region amplification was performed from RNA transcripts. RT-PCR in the first round (using the HTBI primer set) targeted the TCR CDR3. From the multiplex PCR reads, TCRdb called clonotypes with MiXCR, one entry per CDR3 protein. The data show 350,000 to 500,000 distinct CDR3 sequences, with about 13% seen just once and 5% to 6.5% held by the top ten.

The chain uses TRBV3-1 and TRBJ2-3; the match to TRBD2 covers 7 bases. The sample was blood. This clonotype was obtained from a woman between 18 and 29 years old with Graves' hyperthyroidism. CDR3 loop: CASSLGLENTQYF. In nucleotides, the CDR3 is TGTGCCAGCAGCCTTGGACTAGAGAATACGCAGTATTTT.